This record concerns one T cell receptor (beta chain) sequence. These data come from a study of blood T cell repertoires in COVID-19. Study summary: Researchers got acute and convalescent COVID-19 samples from the United States, Italy and Spain. From T cells, B-cell-depleted T cells, or PBMCs came the material, which was cDNA or gDNA.

As processed by the authors: Amplified reference gene primers provided the basis for estimating nucleated cell counts. The method was immunoSEQ multiplex PCR; TCRdb's version includes in-frame clones alone and lacks a portion of them. For V, J and clone size, that table is used; D and trimming come from the DNA. The sample shows 200,000 or so clones, approximately 82% of them seen only once. Trimming shortened V by 2 bases and J by 8 bases, and 7 bases separated the two germline ends. Germline CDR1 reads SGHTA; CDR2 reads FQGNSA. The CDR3 has 13 residues. The origin of this receptor is a human donor with acute or convalescent COVID-19. The donor label of this sample is uncertain. Input material: peripheral blood. The chain uses TRBV7-2 and TRBJ1-6; D not resolved. CDR3 amino acids: CASSLYGDSPLHF. The CDR3, as DNA: TGTGCCAGCAGCTTATACGGAGATTCACCCCTCCACTTT.